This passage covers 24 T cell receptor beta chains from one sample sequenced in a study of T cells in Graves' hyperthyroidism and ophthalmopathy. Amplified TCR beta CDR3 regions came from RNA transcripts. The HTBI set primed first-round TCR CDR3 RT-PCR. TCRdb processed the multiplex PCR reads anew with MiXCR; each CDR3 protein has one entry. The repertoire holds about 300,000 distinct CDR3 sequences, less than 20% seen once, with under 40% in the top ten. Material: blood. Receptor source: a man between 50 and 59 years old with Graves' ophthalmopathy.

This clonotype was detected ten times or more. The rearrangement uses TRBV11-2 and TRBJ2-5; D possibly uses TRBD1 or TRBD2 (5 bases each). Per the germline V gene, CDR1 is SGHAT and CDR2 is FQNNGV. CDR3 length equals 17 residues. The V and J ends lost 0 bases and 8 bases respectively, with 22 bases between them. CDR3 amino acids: CASSLEAGGTPSGTQYF. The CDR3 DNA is TGTGCCAGCAGCTTAGAAGCTGGGGGAACCCCTTCGGGAACCCAGTACTTC. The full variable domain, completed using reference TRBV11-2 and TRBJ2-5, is EAGVAQSPRYKIIEKRQSVAFWCNPISGHATLYWYQQILGQGPKLLIQFQNNGVVDDSQLPKDRFSAERLKGVDSTLKIQPAKLEDSAVYLCASSLEAGGTPSGTQYFGPGTRLLVL.

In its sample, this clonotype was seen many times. CDR3 sequence: CASGRGGATRAFF. The DNA of the CDR3 is TGTGCCAGCGGGAGGGGGGGCGCGACGAGGGCTTTCTTT. The genes are TRBV27 and TRBJ1-1, with D possibly TRBD1 on 6 matching bases. CDR1 MNHEY and CDR2 SMNVEV come from the germline V gene (reference sequence). V lost 8 bases and J 11 bases, leaving 21 bases between the germline ends. The CDR3 contains 13 residues.

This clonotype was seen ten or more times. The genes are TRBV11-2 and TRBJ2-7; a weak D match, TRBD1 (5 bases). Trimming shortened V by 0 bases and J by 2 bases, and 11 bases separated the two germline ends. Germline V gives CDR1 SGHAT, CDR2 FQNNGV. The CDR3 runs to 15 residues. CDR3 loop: CASSLDTPGTYEQYF. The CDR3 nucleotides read TGTGCCAGCAGCTTAGATACGCCAGGGACCTACGAGCAGTACTTC.

The CDR3 nucleotides read TGTGCCAGTGGACAGGGGAGATACGAGCAGTACTTC. Its translation: CASGQGRYEQYF. The gene calls are TRBV6-1 and TRBJ2-7; 9 nucleotides match TRBD1. The CDR3 extends over 12 amino acids. V gave up 9 bases and J gave up 4 bases; unmatched junction bases: 4. The V gene's germline CDR1 is MNHNS and CDR2 SASEGT.

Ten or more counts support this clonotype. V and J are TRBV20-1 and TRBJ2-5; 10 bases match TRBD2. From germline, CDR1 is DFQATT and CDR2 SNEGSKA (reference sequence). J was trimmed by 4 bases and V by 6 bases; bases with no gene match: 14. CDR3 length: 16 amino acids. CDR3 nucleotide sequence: TGCAGTGCGGGCGGACTAGCGGAAGTTCCGGGAGAGACCCAGTACTTC. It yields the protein CSAGGLAEVPGETQYF.

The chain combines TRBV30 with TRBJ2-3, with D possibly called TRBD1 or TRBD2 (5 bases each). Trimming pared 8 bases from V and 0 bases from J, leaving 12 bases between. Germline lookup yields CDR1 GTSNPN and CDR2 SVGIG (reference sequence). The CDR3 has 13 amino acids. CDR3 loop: CAGTVGSTDTQYF. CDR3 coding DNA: TGTGCCGGGACCGTTGGAAGCACAGATACGCAGTATTTT.

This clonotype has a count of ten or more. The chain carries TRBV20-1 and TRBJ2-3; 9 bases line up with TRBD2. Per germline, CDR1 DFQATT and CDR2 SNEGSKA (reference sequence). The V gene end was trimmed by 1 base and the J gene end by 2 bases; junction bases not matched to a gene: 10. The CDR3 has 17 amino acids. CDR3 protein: CSARAGRTSEHTDTQYF. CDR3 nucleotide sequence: TGCAGTGCTAGAGCCGGCCGGACTAGCGAACACACAGATACGCAGTATTTT.

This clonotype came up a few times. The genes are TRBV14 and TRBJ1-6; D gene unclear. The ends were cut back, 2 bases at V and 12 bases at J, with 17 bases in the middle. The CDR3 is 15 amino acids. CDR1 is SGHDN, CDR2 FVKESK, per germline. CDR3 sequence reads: CASSQSALNTRPLHF. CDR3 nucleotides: TGTGCCAGCAGCCAATCGGCCTTAAACACCAGACCCCTCCACTTT.

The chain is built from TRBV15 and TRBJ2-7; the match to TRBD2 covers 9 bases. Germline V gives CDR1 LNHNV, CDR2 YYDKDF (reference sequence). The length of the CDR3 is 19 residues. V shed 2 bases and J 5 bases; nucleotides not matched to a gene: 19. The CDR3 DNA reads TGTGCCACCAGCAGATATATCTCCGGGACTAGCTTGGGATTCGACGAGCAGTACTTC. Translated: CATSRYISGTSLGFDEQYF. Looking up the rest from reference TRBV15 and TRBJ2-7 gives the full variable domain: DAMVIQNPRYQVTQFGKPVTLSCSQTLNHNVMYWYQQKSSQAPKLLFHYYDKDFNNEADTPDNFQSRRPNTSFCFLDIRSPGLGDTAMYLCATSRYISGTSLGFDEQYFGPGTRLTVT.

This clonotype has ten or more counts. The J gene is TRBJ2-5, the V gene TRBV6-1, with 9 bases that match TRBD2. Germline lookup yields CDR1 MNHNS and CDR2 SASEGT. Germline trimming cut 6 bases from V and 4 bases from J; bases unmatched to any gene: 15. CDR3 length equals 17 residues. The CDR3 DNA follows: TGTGCCAGCAGCTCTTGGGGTAGCGGGAGTGGAGGAGAGACCCAGTACTTC. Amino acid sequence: CASSSWGSGSGGETQYF.

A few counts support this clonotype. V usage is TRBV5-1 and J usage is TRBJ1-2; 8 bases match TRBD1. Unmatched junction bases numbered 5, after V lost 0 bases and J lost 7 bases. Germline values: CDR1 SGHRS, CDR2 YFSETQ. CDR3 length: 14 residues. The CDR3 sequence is CASSLAGGAFGYTF. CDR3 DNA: TGCGCCAGCAGCTTGGCAGGGGGCGCGTTTGGCTACACCTTC.

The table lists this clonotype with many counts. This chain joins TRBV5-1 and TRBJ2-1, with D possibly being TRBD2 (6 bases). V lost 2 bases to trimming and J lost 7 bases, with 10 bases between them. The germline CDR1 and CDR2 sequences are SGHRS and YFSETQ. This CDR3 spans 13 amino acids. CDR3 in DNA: TGCGCCAGCAGCTTTCCGGGAGTTAATGAGCAGTTCTTC. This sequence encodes CASSFPGVNEQFF.

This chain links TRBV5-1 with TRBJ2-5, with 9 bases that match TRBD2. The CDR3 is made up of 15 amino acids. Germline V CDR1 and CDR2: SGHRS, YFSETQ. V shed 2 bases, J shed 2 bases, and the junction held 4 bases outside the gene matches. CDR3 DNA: TGCGCCAGCAGCTTCCGACTAGCGGCACAAGAGACCCAGTACTTC. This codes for CASSFRLAAQETQYF.

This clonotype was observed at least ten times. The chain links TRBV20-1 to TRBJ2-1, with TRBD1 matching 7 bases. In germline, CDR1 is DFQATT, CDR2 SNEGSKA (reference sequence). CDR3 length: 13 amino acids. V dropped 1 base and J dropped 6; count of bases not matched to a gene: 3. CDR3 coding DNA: TGCAGTGCTAGAGGACAGGGTTTCAATGAGCAGTTCTTC. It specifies CSARGQGFNEQFF.

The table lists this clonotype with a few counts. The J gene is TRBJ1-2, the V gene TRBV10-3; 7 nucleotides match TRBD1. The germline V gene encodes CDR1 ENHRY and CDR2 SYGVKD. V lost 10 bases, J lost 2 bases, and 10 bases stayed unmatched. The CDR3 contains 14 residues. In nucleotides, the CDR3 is TGTGCCACCTCTAGTGAACAGGGGAACTATGGCTACACCTTC. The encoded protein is CATSSEQGNYGYTF.

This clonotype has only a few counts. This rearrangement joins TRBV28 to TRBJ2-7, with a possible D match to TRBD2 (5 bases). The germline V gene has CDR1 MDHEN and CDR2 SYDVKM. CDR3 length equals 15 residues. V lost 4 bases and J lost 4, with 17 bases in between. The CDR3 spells CASSSPLERAYEQYF. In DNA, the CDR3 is TGTGCCAGCAGTTCACCACTAGAGAGGGCATACGAGCAGTACTTC. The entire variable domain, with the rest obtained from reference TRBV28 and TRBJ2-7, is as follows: DVKVTQSSRYLVKRTGEKVFLECVQDMDHENMFWYRQDPGLGLRLIYFSYDVKMKEKGDIPEGYSVSREKKERFSLILESASTNQTSMYLCASSSPLERAYEQYFGPGTRLTVT.

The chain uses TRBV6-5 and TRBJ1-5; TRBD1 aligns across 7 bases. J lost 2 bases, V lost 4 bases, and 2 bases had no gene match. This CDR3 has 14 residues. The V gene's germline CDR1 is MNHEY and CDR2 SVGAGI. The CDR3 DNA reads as TGTGCCAGCAGTTCTCAGGGGGGCAATCAGCCCCAGCATTTT. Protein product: CASSSQGGNQPQHF.

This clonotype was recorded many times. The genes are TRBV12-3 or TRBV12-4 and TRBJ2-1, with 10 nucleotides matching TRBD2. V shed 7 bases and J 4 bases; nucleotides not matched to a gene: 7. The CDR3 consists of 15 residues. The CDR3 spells CASNLRTSGYNEQFF. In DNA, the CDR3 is TGTGCCAGCAATCTTCGGACTAGCGGATACAATGAGCAGTTCTTC.

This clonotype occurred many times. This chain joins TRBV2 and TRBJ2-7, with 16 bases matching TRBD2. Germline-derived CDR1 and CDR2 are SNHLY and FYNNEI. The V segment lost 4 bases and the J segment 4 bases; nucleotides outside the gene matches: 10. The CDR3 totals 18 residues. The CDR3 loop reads CASSALGLAGGPVYEQYF. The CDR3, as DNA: TGTGCCAGCAGTGCCCTGGGACTAGCGGGAGGGCCAGTATACGAGCAGTACTTC.

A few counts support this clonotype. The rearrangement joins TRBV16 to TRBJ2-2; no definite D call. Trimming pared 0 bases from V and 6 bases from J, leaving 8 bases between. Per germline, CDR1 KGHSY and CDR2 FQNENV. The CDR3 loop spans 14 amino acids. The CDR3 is CASSQSNGPGELFF. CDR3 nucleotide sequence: TGTGCCAGCAGCCAATCTAACGGGCCCGGGGAGCTGTTTTTT.

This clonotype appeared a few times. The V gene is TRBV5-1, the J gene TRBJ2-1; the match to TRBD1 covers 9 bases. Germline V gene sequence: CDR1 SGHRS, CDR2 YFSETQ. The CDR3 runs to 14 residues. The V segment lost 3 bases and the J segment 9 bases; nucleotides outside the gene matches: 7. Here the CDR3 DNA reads TGCGCCAGCAGCTCCGGACAGGGGCTAGGTGAGCAGTTCTTC. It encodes CASSSGQGLGEQFF.

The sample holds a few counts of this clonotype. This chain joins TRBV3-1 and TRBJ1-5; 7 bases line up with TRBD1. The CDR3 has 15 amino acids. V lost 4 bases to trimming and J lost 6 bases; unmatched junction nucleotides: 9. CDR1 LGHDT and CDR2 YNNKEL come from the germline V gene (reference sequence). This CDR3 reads CASSPSDRERQPQHF. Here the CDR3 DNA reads TGTGCCAGCAGCCCGTCTGACAGGGAACGTCAGCCCCAGCATTTT.

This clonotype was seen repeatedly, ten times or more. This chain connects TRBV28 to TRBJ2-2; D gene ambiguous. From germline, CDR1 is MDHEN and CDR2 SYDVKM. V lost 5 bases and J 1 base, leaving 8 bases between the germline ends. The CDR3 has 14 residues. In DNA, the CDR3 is TGTGCCAGCAGTCATGACTTGAACACCGGGGAGCTGTTTTTT. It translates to CASSHDLNTGELFF. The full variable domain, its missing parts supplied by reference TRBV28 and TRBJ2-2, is DVKVTQSSRYLVKRTGEKVFLECVQDMDHENMFWYRQDPGLGLRLIYFSYDVKMKEKGDIPEGYSVSREKKERFSLILESASTNQTSMYLCASSHDLNTGELFFGEGSRLTVL.

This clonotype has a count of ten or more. This CDR3 is CASSHGPDTEAFF. The CDR3, as DNA: TGTGCCAGCAGCCATGGGCCGGACACTGAAGCTTTCTTT. The chain is built from TRBV3-1 and TRBJ1-1, with D unclear. V lost 3 bases and J lost 3, with 8 bases in between. This CDR3 is 13 amino acids long. Germline V gene data show CDR1 as LGHDT and CDR2 as YNNKEL (reference sequence). Full variable domain (missing parts from reference TRBV3-1 and TRBJ1-1): DTAVSQTPKYLVTQMGNDKSIKCEQNLGHDTMYWYKQDSKKFLKIMFSYNNKELIINETVPNRFSPKSPDKAHLNLHINSLELGDSAVYFCASSHGPDTEAFFGQGTRLTVV.